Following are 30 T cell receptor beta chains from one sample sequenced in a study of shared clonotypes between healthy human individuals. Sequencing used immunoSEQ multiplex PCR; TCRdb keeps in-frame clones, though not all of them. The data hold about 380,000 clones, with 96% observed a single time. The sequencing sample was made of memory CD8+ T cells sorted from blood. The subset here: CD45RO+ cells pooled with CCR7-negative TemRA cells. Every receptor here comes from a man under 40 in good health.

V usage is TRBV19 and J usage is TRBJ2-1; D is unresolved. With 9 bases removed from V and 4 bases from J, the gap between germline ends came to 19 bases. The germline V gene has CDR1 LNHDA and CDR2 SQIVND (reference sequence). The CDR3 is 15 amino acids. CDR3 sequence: CASTLTRALYNEQFF. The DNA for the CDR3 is TGTGCCAGCACCCTAACTCGGGCCTTATACAATGAGCAGTTCTTC.

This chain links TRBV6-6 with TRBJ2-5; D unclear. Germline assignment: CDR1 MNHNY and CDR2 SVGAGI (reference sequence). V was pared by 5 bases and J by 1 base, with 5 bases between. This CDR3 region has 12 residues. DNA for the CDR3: TGTGCCAGCAGTAGGCCCCAAGAGACCCAGTACTTC. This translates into CASSRPQETQYF.

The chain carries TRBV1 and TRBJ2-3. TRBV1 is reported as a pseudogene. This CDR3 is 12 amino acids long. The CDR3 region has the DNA TGCACCAGCAGCCAGGGCACAGATACGCAGTATTTT. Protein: CTSSQGTDTQYF.

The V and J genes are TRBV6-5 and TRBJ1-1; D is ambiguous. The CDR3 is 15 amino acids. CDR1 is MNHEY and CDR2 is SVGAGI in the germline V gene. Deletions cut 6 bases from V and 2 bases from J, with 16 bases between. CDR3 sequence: CASRSPGLFNTEAFF. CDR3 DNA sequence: TGTGCCAGCAGATCCCCTGGGCTGTTCAACACTGAAGCTTTCTTT.

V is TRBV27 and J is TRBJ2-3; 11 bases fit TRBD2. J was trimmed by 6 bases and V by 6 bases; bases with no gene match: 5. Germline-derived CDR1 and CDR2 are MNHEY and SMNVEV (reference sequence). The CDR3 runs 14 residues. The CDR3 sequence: CASSRLAGSDTQYF. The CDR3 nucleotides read TGTGCCAGCAGCCGACTAGCGGGGTCTGATACGCAGTATTTT.

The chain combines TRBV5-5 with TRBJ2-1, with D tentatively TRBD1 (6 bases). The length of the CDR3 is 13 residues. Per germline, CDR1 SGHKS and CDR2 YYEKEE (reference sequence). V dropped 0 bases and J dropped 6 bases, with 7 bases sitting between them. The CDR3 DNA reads TGTGCCAGCAGCTTGGTAGGGGGCAATGAGCAGTTCTTC. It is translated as CASSLVGGNEQFF.

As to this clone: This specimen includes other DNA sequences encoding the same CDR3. CDR3 in amino acids: CASSLTSGSNEQFF. CDR3 bases: TGCGCCAGCAGCTTGACTAGCGGGTCCAATGAGCAGTTCTTC. The chain links TRBV5-1 to TRBJ2-1; 9 nucleotides line up with TRBD2. The CDR3 has 14 amino acids. V gave up 1 base and J gave up 6 bases; unmatched junction bases: 2. CDR1 and CDR2 (germline): SGHRS, YFSETQ.

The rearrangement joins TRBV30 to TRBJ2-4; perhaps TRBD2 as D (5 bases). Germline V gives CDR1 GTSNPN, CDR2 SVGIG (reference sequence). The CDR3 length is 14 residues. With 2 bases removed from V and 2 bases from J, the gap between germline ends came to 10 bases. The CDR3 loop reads CAWSFAGTKNIQYF. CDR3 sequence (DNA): TGTGCCTGGAGTTTTGCCGGGACCAAAAACATTCAGTACTTC.

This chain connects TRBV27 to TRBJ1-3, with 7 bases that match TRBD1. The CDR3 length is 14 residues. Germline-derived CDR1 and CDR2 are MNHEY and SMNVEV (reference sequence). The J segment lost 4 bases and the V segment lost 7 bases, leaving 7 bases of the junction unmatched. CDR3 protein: CASMASGQGNTIYF. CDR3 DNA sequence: TGTGCCAGCATGGCATCGGGACAGGGAAACACCATATATTTT.

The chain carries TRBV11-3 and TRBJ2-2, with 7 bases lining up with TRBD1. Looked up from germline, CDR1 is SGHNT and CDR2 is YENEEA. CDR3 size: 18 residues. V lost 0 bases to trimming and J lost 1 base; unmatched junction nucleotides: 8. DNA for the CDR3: TGTGCCAGCAGCTTAGATGCCCTAGGACAGGAGAACACCGGGGAGCTGTTTTTT. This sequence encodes CASSLDALGQENTGELFF.

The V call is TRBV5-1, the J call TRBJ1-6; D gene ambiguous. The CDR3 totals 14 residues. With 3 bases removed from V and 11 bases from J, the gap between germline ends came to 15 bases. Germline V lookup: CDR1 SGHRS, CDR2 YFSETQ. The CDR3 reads CASSSDLDRTPLHF. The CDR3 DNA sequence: TGCGCCAGCAGCTCCGACCTCGATCGGACACCCCTCCACTTT.

The CDR3, as DNA: TGTGCCTGGAGTGACGCCGAGACAGGGGGCGAGCAGTACTTC. It specifies CAWSDAETGGEQYF. This sequence joins TRBV30 and TRBJ2-7; 9 nucleotides agree with TRBD1. Germline loops: CDR1 GTSNPN, CDR2 SVGIG (reference sequence). Unmatched junction bases numbered 7, after V lost 1 base and J lost 6 bases. CDR3 length: 14 residues.

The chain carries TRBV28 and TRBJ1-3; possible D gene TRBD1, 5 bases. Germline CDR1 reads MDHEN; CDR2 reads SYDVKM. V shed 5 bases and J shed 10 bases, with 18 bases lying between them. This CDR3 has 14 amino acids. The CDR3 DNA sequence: TGTGCCAGCAGTCCACCTTCCGGGGGAGAAACCATATATTTT. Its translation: CASSPPSGGETIYF.

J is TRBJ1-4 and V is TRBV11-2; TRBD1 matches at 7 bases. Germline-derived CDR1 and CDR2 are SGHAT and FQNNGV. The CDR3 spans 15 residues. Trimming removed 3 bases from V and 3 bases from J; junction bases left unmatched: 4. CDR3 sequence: CASSFGTAPNEKLFF. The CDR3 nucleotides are TGTGCCAGCAGCTTCGGGACAGCCCCTAATGAAAAACTGTTTTTT.

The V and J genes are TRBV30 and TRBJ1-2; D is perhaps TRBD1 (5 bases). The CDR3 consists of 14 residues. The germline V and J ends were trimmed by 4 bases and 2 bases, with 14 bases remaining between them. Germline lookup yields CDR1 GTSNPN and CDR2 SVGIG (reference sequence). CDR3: CAWMRRGANYGYTF. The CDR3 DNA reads TGTGCCTGGATGAGGAGGGGAGCGAACTATGGCTACACCTTC.

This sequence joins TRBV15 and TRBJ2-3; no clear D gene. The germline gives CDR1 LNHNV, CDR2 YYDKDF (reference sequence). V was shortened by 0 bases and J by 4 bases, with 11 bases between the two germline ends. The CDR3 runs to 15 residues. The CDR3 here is CATSREAQSPDTQYF. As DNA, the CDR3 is TGTGCCACCAGCAGAGAGGCCCAAAGCCCAGATACGCAGTATTTT.

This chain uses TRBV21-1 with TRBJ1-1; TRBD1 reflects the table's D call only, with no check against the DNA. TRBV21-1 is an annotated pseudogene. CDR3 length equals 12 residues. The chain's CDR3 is CASSSQGSEAFF. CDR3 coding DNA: TGTGCCAGCAGCTCACAGGGGTCTGAAGCTTTCTTT.

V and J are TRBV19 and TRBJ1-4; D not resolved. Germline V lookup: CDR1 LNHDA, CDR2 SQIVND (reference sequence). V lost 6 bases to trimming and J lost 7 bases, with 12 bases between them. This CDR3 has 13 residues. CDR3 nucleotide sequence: TGTGCCAGTAGCCCCCGGGTAGCTGAAAAACTGTTTTTT. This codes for CASSPRVAEKLFF.

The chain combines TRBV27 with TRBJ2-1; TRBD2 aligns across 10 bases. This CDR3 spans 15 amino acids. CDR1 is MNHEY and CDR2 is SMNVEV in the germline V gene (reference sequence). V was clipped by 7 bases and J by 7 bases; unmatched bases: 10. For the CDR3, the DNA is TGTGCCAGCACCTATAGCGGGAGGAGGTTGAATGAGCAGTTCTTC. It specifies CASTYSGRRLNEQFF.

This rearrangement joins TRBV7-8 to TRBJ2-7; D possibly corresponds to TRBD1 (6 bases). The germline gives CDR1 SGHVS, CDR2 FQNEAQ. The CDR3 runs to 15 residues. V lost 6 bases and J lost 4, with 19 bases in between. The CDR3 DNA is TGTGCCAGCAGATATCGCACCGGGACACTGTACGAGCAGTACTTC. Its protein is CASRYRTGTLYEQYF.

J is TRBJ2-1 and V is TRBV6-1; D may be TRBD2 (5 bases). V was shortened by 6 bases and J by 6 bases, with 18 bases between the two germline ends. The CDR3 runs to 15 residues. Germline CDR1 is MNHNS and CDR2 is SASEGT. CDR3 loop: CASRANELVPNEQFF. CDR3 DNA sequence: TGTGCCAGCAGGGCCAACGAACTAGTTCCCAATGAGCAGTTCTTC.

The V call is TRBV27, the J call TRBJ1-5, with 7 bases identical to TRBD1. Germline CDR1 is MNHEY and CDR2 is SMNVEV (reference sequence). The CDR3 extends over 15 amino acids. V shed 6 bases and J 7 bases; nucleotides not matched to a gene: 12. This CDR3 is CASSRAGGGGQPQHF. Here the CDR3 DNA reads TGTGCCAGCAGCCGCGCAGGGGGAGGGGGCCAGCCCCAGCATTTT.

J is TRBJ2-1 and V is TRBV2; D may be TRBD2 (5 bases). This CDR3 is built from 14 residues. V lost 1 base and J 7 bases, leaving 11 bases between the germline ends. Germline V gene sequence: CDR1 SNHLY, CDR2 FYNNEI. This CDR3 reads CASSEEVGGNEQFF. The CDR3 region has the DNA TGTGCCAGCAGTGAAGAGGTGGGCGGGAATGAGCAGTTCTTC.

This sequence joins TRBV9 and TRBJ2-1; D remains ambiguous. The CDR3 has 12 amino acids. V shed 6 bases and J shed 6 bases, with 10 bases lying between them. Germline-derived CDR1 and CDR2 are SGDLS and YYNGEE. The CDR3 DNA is TGTGCCAGCACCTCGGGCAGCAATGAGCAGTTCTTC. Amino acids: CASTSGSNEQFF.

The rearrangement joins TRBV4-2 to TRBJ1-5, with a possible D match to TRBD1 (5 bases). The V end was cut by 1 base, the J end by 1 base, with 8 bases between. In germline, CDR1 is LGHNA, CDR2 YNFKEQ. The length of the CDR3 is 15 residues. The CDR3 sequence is CASSQVAGSNQPQHF. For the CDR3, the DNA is TGTGCCAGCAGCCAAGTCGCAGGGAGCAATCAGCCCCAGCATTTT.

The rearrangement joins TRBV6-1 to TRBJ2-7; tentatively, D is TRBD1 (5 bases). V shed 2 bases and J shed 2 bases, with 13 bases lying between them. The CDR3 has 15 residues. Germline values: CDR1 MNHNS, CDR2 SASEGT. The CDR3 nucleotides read TGTGCCAGCAGTGAAATAGGGGTGTCACCCTACGAGCAGTACTTC. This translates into CASSEIGVSPYEQYF.

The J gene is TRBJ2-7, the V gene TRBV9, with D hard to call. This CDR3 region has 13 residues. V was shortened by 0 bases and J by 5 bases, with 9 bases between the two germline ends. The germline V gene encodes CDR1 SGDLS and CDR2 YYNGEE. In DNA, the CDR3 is TGTGCCAGCAGCGTAGACGATAGGAACGAGCAGTACTTC. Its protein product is CASSVDDRNEQYF. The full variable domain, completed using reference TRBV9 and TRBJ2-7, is DSGVTQTPKHLITATGQRVTLRCSPRSGDLSVYWYQQSLDQGLQFLIQYYNGEERAKGNILERFSAQQFPDLHSELNLSSLELGDSALYFCASSVDDRNEQYFGPGTRLTVT.

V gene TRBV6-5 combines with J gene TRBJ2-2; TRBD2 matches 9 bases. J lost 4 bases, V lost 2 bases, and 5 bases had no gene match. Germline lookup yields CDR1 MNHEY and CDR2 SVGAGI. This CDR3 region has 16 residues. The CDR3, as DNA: TGTGCCAGCAGTTACGAGTTACTAGCGGGCACCGGGGAGCTGTTTTTT. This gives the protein CASSYELLAGTGELFF.

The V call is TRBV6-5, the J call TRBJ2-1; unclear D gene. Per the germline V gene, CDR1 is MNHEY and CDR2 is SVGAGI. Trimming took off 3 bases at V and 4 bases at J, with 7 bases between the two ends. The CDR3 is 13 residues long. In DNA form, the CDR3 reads TGTGCCAGCAGTTATGGAAAATACAATGAGCAGTTCTTC. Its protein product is CASSYGKYNEQFF.

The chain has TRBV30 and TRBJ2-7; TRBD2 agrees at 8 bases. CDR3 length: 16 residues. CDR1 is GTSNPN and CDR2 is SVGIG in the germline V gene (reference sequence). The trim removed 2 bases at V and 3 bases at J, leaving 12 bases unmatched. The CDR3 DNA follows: TGTGCCTGGAGTCCCCAGAGGACTAGCCTCCTCTACGAGCAGTACTTC. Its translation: CAWSPQRTSLLYEQYF.